This T cell receptor beta chain derives from a study of Ad26.COV2.S vaccination and SARS-CoV-2 variants. Looking at the study overall: Into the muscle, Ad26.COV2.S was dosed once or twice, 56 days apart.

Sequenced by immunoSEQ multiplex PCR; TCRdb stores in-frame clones only, minus some. The table lists roughly 460,000 clones, nearly 90% of them singletons. This CDR3 region has 13 residues. Trimming cost V 3 bases and J 4 bases, with 12 bases left between them. CDR1 is GTSNPN, CDR2 SVGIG, per germline (reference sequence). Regarding treatment: some 20 received Ad26.COV2.S at low or high dose, single or two shots; roughly five received placebo; per-sample allocation not given. Collection of the samples took place on day 63 after the first injection of vaccine or placebo. The genes are TRBV30 and TRBJ1-2, with D unclear. This specimen was peripheral blood, taken in a trial of Ad26.COV2.S vaccine versus placebo. The clonotype was recovered from a person between 18 and 65 years old who received the Ad26.COV2.S COVID-19 vaccine or a placebo. The CDR3 DNA reads TGTGCCTGGAGCCGTGGTCTTACCTATGGCTACACCTTC. It codes for CAWSRGLTYGYTF.